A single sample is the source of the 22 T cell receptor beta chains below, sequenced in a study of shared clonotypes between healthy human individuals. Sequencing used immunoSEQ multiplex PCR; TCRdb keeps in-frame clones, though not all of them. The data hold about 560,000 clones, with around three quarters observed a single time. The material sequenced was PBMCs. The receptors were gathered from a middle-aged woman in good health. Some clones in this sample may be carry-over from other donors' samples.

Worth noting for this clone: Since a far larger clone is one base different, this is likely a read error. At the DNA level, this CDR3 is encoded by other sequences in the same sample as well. CDR3 coding DNA: TGTGCCAGCAGCCACTGGGGACTAGGGTACACTGGGGAGCTGTTTTTT. Its protein product is CASSHWGLGYTGELFF. V is TRBV7-9 and J is TRBJ2-2; TRBD2 matches 8 bases. The CDR3 totals 16 residues. Germline loops: CDR1 SEHNR, CDR2 FQNEAQ (reference sequence).

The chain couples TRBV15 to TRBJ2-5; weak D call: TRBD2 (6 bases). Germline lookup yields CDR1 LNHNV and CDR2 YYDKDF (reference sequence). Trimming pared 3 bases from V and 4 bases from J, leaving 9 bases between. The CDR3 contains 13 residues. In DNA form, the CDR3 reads TGTGCCACCAGCAGGCGACTAGGAGAGACCCAGTACTTC. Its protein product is CATSRRLGETQYF. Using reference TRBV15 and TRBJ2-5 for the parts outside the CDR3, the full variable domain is DAMVIQNPRYQVTQFGKPVTLSCSQTLNHNVMYWYQQKSSQAPKLLFHYYDKDFNNEADTPDNFQSRRPNTSFCFLDIRSPGLGDTAMYLCATSRRLGETQYFGPGTRLLVL.

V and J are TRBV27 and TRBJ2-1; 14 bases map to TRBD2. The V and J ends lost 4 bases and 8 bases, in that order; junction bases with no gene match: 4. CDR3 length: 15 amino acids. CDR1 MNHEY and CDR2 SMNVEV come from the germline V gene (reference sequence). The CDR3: CASSSGTSGRDEQFF. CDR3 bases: TGTGCCAGCAGTTCGGGGACTAGCGGGAGAGATGAGCAGTTCTTC.

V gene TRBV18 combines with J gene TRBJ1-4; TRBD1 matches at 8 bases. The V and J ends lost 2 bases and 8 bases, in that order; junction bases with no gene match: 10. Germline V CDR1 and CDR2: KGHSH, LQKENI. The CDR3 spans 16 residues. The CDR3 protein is CASSPINGQGSEKLFF. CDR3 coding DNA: TGTGCCAGCTCACCAATTAACGGACAGGGTTCGGAAAAACTGTTTTTT.

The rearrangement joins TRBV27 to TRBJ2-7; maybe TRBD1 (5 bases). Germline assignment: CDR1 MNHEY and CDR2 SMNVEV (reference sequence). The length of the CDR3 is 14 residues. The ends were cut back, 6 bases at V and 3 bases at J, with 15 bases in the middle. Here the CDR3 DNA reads TGTGCCAGCAGCCCCAGTGGCAGGGTCTACGAGCAGTACTTC. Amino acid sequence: CASSPSGRVYEQYF.

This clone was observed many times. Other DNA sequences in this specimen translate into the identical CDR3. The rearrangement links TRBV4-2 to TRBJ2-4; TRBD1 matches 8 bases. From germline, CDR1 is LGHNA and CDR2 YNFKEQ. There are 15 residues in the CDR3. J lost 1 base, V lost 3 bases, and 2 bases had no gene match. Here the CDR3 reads CASSQGQAAKNIQYF. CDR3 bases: TGTGCCAGCAGCCAGGGACAGGCGGCCAAAAACATTCAGTACTTC.

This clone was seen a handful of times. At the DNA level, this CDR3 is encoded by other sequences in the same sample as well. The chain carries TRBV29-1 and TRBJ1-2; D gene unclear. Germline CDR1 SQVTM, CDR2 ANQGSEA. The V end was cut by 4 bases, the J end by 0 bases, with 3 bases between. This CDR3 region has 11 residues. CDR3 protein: CSVVANYGYTF. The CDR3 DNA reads TGCAGCGTTGTAGCTAACTATGGCTACACCTTC.

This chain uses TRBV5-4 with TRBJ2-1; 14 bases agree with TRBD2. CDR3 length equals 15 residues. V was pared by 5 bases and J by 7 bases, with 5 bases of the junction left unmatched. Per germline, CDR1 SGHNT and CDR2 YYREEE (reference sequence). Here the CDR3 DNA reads TGTGCCAGCAGTGGACTAGCGGGAGGAGCTAATGAGCAGTTCTTC. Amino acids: CASSGLAGGANEQFF.

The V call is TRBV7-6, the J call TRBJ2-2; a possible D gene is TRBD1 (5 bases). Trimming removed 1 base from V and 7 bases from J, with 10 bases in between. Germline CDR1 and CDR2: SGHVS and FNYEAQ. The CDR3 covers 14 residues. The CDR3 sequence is CASSLEGVYGELFF. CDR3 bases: TGTGCCAGCAGCTTAGAAGGGGTTTACGGGGAGCTGTTTTTT.

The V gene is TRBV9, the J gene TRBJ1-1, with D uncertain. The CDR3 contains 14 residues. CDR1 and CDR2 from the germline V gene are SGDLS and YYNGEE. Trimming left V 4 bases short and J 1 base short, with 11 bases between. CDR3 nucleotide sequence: TGTGCCAGCAGCCTGGACCCAAGGAACACTGAAGCTTTCTTT. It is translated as CASSLDPRNTEAFF.

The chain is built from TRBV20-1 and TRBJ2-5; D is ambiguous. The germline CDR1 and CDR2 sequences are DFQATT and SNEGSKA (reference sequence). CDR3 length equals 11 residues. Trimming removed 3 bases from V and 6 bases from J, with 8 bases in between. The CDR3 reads CSASAPQTQYF. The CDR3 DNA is TGCAGTGCTAGTGCGCCGCAGACCCAGTACTTC.

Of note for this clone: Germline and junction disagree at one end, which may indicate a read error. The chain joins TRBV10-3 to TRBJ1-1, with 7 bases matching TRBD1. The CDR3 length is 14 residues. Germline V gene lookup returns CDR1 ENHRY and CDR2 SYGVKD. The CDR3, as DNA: TGTGCCACCAGTCCGACAGGGTTGAACACTGAGGCTTTCTTT. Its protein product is CATSPTGLNTEAFF.

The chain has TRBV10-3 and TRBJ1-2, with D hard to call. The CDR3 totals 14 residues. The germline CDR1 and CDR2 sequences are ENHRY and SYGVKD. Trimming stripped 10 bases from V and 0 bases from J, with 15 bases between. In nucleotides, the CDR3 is TGTGCCACCATGTCAGGCCTAGCTAACTATGGCTACACCTTC. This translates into CATMSGLANYGYTF.

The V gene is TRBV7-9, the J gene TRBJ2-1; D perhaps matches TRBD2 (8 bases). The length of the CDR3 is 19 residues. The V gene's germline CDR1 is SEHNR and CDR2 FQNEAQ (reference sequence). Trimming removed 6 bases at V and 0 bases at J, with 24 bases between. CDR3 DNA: TGTGCCAGCAGTCGACAGGGTTTGGGCGGGAGGAGCTCCTACAATGAGCAGTTCTTC. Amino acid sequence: CASSRQGLGGRSSYNEQFF.

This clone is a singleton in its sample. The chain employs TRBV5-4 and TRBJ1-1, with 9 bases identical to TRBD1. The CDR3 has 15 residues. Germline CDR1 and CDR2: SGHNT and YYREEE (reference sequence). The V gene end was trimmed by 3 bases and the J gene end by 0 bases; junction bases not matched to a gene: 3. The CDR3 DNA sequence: TGTGCCAGCAGCTCAGGACAGGGGTTGAACACTGAAGCTTTCTTT. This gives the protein CASSSGQGLNTEAFF.

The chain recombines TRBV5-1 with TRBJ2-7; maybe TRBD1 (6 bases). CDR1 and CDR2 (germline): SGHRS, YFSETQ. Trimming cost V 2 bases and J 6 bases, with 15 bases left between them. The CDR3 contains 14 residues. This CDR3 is CASSLGQGPSEQYF. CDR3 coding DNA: TGCGCCAGCAGCTTAGGGCAGGGGCCCTCCGAGCAGTACTTC.

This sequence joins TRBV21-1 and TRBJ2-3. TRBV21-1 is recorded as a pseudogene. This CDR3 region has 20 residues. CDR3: CASSPREDPPPAVSTDTQYF. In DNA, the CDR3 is TGTGCCAGCAGCCCCCGAGAGGACCCTCCGCCGGCCGTTAGCACAGATACGCAGTATTTT.

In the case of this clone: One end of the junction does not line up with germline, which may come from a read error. For the CDR3, the DNA is TGTGCCGGCAGTTTCCTCCGCTACTCACCCTACGAGCAGTGCTTC. Protein product: CAGSFLRYSPYEQCF. The V call is TRBV7-8, the J call TRBJ2-7, with D unclear. This CDR3 contains 15 residues. The germline V gene encodes CDR1 SGHVS and CDR2 FQNEAQ.

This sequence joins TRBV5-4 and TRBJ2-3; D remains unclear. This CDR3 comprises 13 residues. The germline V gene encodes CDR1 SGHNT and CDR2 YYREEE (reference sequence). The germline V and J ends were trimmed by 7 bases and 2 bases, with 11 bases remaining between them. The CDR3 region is CASGLQTTDTQYF. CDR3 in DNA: TGTGCCAGCGGCCTTCAGACCACAGATACGCAGTATTTT.

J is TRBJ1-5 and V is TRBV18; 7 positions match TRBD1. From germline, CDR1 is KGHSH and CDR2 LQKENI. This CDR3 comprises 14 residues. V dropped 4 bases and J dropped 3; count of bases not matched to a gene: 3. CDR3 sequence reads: CASSQGTVNQPQHF. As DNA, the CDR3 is TGTGCCAGCTCACAGGGGACAGTCAATCAGCCCCAGCATTTT. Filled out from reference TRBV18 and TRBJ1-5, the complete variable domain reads NAGVMQNPRHLVRRRGQEARLRCSPMKGHSHVYWYRQLPEEGLKFMVYLQKENIIDESGMPKERFSAEFPKEGPSILRIQQVVRGDSAAYFCASSQGTVNQPQHFGDGTRLSIL.

CDR3 sequence: CAISDGQGRYF. CDR3 nucleotides: TGTGCCATCAGCGATGGACAGGGACGGTACTTC. The chain is built from TRBV10-3 and TRBJ2-7, with 8 bases lining up with TRBD1. The trim removed 6 bases at V and 12 bases at J, leaving 7 bases unmatched. Germline CDR1 ENHRY, CDR2 SYGVKD. The CDR3 sequence is 11 residues long.

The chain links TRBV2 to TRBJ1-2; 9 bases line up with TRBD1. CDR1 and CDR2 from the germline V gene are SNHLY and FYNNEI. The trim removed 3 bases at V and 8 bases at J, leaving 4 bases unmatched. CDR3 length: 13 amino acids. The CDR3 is CASSEGTGLGYTF. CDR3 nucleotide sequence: TGTGCCAGCAGTGAGGGGACAGGGCTAGGCTACACCTTC.